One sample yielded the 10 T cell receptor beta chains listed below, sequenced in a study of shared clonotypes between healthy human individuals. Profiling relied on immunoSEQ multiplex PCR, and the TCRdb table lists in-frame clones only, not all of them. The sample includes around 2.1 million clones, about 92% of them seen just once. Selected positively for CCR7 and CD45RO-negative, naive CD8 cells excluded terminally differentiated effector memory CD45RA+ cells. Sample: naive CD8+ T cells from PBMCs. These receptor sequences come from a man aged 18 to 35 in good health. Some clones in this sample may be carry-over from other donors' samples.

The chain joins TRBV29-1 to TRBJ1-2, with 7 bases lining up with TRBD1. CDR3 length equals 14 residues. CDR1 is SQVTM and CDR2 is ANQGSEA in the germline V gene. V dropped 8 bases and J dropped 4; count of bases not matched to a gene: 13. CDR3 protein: CSPELVYRGYGYTF. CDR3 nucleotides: TGCAGCCCTGAGTTGGTTTACAGGGGCTATGGCTACACCTTC. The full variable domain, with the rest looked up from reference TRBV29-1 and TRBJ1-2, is SAVISQKPSRDICQRGTSLTIQCQVDSQVTMMFWYRQQPGQSLTLIATANQGSEATYESGFVIDKFPISRPNLTFSTLTVSNMSPEDSSIYLCSPELVYRGYGYTFGSGTRLTVV.

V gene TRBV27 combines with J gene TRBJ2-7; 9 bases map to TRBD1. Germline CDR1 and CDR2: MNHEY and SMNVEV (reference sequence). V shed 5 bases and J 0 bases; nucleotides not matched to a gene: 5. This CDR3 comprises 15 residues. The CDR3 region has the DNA TGTGCCAGCAGTCTCCTACAGGGGGCCTCCTACGAGCAGTACTTC. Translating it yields CASSLLQGASYEQYF.

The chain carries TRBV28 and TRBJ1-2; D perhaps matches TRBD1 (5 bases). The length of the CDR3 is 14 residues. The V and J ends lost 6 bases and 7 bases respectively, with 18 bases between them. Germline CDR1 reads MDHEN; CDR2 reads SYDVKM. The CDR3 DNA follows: TGTGCCAGCAGAGCCCCCGGGGCGTATCTTGGCTACACCTTC. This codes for CASRAPGAYLGYTF.

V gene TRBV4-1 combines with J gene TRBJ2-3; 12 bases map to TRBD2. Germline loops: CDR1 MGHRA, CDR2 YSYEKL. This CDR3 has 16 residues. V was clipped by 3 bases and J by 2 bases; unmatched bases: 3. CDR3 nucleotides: TGCGCCAGCAGCCAGGGGACTAGCGGGTCCACAGATACGCAGTATTTT. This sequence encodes CASSQGTSGSTDTQYF.

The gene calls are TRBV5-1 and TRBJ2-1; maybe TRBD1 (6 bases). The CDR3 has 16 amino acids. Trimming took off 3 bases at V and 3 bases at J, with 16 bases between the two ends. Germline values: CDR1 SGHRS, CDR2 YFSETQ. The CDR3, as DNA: TGCGCCAGCAGCTCTCCATACAGGGAAAGCTACAATGAGCAGTTCTTC. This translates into CASSSPYRESYNEQFF.

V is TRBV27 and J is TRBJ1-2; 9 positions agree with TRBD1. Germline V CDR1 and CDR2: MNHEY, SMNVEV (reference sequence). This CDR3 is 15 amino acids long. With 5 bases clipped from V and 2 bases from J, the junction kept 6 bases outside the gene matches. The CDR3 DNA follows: TGTGCCAGCAGTCCATTCGGACAGGGGAACTATGGCTACACCTTC. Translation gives CASSPFGQGNYGYTF.

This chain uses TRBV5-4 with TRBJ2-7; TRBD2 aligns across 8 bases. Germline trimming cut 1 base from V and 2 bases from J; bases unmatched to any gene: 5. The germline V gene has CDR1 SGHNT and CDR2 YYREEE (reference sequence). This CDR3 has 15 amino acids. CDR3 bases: TGTGCCAGCAGCTTGTGGCGGGAGGTCACCTACGAGCAGTACTTC. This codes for CASSLWREVTYEQYF.

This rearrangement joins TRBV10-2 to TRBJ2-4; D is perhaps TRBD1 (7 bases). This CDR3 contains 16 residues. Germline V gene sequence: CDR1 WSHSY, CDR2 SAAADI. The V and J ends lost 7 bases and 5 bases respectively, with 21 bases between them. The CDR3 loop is CASNSRQGGTENIQYF. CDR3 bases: TGCGCCAGCAACAGCAGACAGGGAGGAACCGAAAACATTCAGTACTTC.

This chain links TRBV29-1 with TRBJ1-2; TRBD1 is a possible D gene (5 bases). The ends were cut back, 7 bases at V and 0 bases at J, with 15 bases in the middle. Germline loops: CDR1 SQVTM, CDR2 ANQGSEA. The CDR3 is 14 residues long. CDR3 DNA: TGCAGCGCTGGAGGGGCAGGAGCTAACTATGGCTACACCTTC. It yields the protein CSAGGAGANYGYTF. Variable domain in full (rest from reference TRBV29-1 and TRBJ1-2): SAVISQKPSRDICQRGTSLTIQCQVDSQVTMMFWYRQQPGQSLTLIATANQGSEATYESGFVIDKFPISRPNLTFSTLTVSNMSPEDSSIYLCSAGGAGANYGYTFGSGTRLTVV.

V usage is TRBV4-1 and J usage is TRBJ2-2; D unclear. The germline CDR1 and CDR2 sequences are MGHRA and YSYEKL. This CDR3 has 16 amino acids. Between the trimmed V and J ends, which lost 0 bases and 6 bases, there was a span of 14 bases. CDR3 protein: CASSQEGLEVPGELFF. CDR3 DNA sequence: TGCGCCAGCAGCCAAGAGGGGTTAGAAGTCCCCGGGGAGCTGTTTTTT.